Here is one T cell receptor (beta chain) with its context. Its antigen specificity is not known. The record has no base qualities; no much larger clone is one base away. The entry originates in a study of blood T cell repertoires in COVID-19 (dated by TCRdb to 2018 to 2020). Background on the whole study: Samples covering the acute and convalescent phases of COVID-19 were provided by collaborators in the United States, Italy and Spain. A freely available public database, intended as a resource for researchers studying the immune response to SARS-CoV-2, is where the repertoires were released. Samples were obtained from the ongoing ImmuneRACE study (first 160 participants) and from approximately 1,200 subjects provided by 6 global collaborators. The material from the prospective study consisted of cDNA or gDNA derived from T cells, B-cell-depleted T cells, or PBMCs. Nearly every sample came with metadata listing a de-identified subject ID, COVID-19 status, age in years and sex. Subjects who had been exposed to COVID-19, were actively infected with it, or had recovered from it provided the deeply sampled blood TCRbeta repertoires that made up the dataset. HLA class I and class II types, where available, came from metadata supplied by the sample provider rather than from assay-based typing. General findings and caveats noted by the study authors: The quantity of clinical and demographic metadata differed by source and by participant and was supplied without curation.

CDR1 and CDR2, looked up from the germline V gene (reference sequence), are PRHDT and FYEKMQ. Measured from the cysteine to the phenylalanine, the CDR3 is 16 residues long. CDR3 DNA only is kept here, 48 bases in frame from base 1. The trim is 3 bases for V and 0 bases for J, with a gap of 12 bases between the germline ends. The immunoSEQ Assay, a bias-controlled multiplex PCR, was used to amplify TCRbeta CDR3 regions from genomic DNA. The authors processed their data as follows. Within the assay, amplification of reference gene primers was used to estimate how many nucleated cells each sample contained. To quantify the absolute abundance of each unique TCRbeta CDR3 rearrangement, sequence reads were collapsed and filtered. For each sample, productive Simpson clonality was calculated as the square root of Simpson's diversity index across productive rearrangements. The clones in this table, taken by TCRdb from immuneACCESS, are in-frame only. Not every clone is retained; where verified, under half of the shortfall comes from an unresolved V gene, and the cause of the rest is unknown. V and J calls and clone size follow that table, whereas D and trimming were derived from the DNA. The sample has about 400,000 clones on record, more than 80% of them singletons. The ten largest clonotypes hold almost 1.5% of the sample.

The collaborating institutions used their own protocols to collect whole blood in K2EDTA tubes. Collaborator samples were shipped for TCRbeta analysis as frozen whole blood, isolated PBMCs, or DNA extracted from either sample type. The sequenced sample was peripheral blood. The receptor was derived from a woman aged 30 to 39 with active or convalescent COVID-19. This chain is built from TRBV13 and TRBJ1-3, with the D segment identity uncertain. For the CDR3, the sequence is CASSLSDRGSGNTIYF. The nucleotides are TGTGCCAGCAGCTTGTCCGATCGGGGCTCTGGAAACACCATATATTTT.